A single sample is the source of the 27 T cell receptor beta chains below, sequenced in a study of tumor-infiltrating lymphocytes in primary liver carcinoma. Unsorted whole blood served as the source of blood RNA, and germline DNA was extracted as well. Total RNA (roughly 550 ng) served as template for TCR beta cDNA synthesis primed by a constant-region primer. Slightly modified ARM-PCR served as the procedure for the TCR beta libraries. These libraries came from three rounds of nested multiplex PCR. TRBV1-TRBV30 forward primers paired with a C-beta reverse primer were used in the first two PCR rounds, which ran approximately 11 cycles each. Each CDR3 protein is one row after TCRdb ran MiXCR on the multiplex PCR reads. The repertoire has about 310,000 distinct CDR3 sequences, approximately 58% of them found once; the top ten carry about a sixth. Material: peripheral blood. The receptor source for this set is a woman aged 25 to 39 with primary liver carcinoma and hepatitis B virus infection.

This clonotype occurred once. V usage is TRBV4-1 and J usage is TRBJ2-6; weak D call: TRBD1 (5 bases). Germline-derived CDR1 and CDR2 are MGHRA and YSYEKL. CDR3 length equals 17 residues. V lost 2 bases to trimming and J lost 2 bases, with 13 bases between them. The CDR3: CASSQIHRYPGANVLTF. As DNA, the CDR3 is TGCGCCAGCAGCCAAATCCACAGGTATCCTGGGGCCAACGTCCTGACTTTC.

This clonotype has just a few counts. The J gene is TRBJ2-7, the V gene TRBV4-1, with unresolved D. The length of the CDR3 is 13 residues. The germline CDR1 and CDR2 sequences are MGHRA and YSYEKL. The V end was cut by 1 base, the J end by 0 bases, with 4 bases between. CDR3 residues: CASSQVFSYEQYF. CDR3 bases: TGCGCCAGCAGCCAAGTCTTCTCCTACGAGCAGTACTTC.

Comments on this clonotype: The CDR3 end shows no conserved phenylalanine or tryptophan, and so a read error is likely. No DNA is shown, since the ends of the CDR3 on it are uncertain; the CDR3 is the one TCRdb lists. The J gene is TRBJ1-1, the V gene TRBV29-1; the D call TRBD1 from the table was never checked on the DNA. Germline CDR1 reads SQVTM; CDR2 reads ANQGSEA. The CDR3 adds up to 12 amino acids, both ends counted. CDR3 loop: CSVGQVNTEALS.

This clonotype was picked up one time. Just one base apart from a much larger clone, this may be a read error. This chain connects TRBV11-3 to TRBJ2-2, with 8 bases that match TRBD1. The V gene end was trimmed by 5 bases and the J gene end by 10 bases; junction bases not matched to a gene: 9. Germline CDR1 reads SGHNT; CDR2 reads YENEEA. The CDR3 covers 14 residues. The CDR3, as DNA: TGTGCCAGCAGCCCAGGGGGCGCGTCCGAGGAGCTGTTTTTT. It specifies CASSPGGASEELFF.

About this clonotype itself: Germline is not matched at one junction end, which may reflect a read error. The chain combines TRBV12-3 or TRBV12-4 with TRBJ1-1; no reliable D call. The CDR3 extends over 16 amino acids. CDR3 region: CAGSLSLGLVNTEAFF. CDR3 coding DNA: TGTGCCGGCAGTCTGAGCCTCGGGCTAGTGAACACTGAAGCTTTCTTT.

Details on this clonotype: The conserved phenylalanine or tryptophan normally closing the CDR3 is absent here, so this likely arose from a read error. CDR3 bases: TGTGCCAGCAGTCCTAGCGGGGGGGCCAGGGGTGAGCAGTTCTCC. It yields the protein CASSPSGGARGEQFS. V gene TRBV6-5 combines with J gene TRBJ2-1, with 12 bases lining up with TRBD2. The CDR3 runs 15 residues. Germline V gene data show CDR1 as MNHEY and CDR2 as SVGAGI. The trim removed 5 bases at V and 9 bases at J, leaving 8 bases unmatched.

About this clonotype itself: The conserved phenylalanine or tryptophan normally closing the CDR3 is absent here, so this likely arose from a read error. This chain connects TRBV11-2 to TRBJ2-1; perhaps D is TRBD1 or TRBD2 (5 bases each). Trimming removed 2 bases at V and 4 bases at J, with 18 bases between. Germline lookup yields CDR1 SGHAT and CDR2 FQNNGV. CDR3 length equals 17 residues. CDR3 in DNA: TGTGCCAGCAGCTTAAGGGGAGCGCGAGGGCCATACAATGAGCAGTTCTCC. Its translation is CASSLRGARGPYNEQFS.

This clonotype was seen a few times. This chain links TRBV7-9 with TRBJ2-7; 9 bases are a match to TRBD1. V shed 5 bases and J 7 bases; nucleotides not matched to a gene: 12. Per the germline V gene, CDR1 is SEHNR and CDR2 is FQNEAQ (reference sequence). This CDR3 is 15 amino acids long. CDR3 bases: TGTGCCAGCAGCCGGACCGGGACAGGGTACGATGAGCAGTACTTC. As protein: CASSRTGTGYDEQYF.

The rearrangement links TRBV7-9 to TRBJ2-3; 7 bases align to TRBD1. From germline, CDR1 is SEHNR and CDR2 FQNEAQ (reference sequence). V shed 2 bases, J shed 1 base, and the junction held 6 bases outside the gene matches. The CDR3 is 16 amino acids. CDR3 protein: CASSLSRQGGTDTQYF. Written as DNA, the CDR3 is TGTGCCAGCAGCTTAAGCCGACAGGGCGGCACAGATACGCAGTATTTT.

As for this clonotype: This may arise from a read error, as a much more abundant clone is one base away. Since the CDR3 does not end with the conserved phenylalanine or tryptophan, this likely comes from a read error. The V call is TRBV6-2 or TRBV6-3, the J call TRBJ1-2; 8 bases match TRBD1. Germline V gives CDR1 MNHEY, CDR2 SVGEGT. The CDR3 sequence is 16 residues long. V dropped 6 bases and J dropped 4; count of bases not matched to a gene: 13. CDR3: CASSPPQGATSYGYTL. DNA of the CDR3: TGTGCCAGCAGCCCCCCCCAGGGGGCGACCTCCTATGGCTACACCCTC.

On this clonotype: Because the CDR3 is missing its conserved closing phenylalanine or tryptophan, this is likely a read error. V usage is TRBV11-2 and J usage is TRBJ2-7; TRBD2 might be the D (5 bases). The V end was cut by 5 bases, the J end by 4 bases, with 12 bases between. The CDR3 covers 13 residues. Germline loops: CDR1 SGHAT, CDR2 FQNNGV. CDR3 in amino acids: CASSPPWRYEQYL. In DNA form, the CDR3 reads TGTGCCAGCAGCCCTCCGTGGAGGTACGAGCAGTACCTC.

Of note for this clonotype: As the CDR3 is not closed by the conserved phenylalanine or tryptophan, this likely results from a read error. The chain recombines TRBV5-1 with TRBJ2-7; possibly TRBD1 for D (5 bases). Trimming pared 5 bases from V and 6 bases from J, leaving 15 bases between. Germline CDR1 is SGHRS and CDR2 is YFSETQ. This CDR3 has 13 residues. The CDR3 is CASSSTDSFEQYY. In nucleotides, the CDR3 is TGCGCCAGCAGTTCCACCGACAGTTTCGAGCAGTACTAC.

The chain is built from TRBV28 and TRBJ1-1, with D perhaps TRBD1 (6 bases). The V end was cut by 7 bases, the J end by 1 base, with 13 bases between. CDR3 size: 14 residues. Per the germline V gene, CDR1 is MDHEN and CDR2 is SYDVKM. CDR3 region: CASTVDRPNTEAFF. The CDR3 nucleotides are TGTGCCAGCACCGTGGACAGACCGAACACTGAAGCTTTCTTT.

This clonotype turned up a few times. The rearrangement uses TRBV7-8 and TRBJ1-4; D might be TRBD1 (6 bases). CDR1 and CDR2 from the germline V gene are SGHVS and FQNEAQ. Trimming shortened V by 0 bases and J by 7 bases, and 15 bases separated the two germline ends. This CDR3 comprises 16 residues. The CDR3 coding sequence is TGTGCCAGCAGCTTAGCGTTGACAGGCAGAAGTGAAAAACTGTTTTTT. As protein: CASSLALTGRSEKLFF.

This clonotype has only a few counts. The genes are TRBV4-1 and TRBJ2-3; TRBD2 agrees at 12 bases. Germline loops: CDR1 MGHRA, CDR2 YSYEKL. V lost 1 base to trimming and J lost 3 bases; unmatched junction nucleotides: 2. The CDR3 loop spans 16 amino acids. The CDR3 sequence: CASSQGLAGVTDTQYF. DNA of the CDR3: TGCGCCAGCAGCCAAGGACTAGCGGGAGTAACAGATACGCAGTATTTT.

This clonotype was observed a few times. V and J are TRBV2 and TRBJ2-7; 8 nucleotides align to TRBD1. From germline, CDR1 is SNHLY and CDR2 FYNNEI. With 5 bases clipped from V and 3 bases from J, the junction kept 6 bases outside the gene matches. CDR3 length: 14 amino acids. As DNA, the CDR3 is TGTGCCAGCAGTCCGGGACAGGCCTTCTACGAGCAGTACTTC. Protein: CASSPGQAFYEQYF. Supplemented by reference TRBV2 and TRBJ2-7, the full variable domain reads EPEVTQTPSHQVTQMGQEVILRCVPISNHLYFYWYRQILGQKVEFLVSFYNNEISEKSEIFDDQFSVERPDGSNFTLKIRSTKLEDSAMYFCASSPGQAFYEQYFGPGTRLTVT.

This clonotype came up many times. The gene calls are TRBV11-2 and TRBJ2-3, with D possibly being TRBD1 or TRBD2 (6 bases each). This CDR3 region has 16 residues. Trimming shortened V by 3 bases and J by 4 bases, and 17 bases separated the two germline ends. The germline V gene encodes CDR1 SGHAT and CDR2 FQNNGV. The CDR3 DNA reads TGTGCCAGCAGCTTTTATGGGGGGCGCGGGGCAGATACGCAGTATTTT. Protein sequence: CASSFYGGRGADTQYF.

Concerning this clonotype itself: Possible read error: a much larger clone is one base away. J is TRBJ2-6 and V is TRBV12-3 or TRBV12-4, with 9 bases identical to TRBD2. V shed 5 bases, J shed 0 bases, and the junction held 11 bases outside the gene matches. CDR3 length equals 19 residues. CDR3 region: CASSVSGSISLSGANVLTF. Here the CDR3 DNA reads TGTGCCAGCAGTGTTAGCGGGAGCATCTCTCTCTCTGGGGCCAACGTCCTGACTTTC.

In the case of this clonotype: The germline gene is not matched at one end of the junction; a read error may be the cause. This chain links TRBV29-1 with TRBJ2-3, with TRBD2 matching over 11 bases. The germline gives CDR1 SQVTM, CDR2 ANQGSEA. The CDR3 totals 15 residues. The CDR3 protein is CSVLLAGAATDTQFF. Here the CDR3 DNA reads TGCAGTGTTTTACTAGCGGGAGCCGCCACAGATACGCAGTTTTTT.

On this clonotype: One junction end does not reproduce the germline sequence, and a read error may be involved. This CDR3 reads CAISSGDYGYTF. The CDR3 DNA follows: TGTGCAATCAGCTCAGGGGACTATGGCTACACCTTC. The V gene is TRBV10-3, the J gene TRBJ1-2, with a tentative D call TRBD1 (6 bases). Germline V CDR1 and CDR2: ENHRY, SYGVKD. This CDR3 has 12 residues.

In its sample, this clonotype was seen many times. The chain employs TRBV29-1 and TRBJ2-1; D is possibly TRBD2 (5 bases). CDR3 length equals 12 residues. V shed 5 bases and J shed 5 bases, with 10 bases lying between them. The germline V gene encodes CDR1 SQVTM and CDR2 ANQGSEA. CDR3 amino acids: CSVPRTDNEQFF. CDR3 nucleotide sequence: TGCAGCGTTCCGCGGACTGACAATGAGCAGTTCTTC.

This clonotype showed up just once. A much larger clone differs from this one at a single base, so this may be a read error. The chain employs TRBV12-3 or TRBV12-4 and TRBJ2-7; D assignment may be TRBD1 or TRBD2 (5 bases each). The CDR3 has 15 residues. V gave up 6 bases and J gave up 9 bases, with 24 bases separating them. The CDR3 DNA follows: TGTGCCAGCAGCCCCCGACGGGGCGCTCGGGACGGGCAGTACTTC. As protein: CASSPRRGARDGQYF.

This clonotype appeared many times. CDR3 amino acids: CASSHGDRGEDYGYTF. DNA of the CDR3: TGCGCCAGCAGCCATGGGGACAGGGGAGAGGACTATGGCTACACCTTC. This rearrangement joins TRBV4-1 to TRBJ1-2; TRBD1 aligns across 10 bases. Germline CDR1 MGHRA, CDR2 YSYEKL. This CDR3 has 16 residues. V trimming: 3 bases; J trimming: 3 bases; junction bases outside the gene matches: 7.

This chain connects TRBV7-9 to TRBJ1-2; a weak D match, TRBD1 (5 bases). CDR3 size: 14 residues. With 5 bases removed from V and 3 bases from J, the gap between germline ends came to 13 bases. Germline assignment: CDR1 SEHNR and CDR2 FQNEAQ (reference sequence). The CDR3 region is CASSLGGGHYGYTF. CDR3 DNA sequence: TGTGCCAGCAGCCTCGGGGGGGGACACTATGGCTACACCTTC.

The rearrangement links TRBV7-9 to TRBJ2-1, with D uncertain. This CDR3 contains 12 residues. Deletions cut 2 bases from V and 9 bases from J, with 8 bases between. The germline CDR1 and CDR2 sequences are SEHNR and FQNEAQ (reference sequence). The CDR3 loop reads CASSLSVGEQFF. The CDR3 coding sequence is TGTGCCAGCAGCTTATCGGTGGGTGAGCAGTTCTTC.

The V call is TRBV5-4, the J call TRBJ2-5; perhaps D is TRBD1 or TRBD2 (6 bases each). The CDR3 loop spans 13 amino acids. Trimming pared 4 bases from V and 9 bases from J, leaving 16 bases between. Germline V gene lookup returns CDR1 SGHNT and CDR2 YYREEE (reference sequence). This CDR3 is CASSIDRREAQYF. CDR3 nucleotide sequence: TGTGCCAGCAGCATCGACAGGAGGGAGGCCCAGTACTTC.

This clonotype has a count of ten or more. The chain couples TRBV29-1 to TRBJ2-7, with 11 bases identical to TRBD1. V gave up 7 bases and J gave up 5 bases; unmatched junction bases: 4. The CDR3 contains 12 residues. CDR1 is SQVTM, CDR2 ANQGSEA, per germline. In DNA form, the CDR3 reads TGCAGCGCTGGGACAGGGGGAGACGAGCAGTACTTC. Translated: CSAGTGGDEQYF.